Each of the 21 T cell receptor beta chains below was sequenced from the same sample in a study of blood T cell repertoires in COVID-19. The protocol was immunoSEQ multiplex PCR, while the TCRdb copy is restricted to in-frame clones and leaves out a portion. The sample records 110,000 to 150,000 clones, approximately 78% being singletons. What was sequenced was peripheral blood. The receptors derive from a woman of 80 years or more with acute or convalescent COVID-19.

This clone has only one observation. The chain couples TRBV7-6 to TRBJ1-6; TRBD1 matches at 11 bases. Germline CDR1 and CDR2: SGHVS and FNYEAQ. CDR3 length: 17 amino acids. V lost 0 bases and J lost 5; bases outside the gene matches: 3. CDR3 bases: TGTGCCAGCAGCTTAGCCGGGACAGGGGGGGATAATTCACCCCTCCACTTT. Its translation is CASSLAGTGGDNSPLHF.

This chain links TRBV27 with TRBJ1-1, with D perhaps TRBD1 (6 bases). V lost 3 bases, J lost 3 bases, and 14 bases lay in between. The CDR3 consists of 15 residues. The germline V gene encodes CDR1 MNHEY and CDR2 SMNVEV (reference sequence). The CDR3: CASSFNRVRYTEAFF. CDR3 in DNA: TGTGCCAGCAGTTTCAACAGGGTGAGGTACACTGAAGCTTTCTTT.

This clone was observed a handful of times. CDR3 DNA sequence: TGTGCCAGCTCACCAGCGGGAGCTTGGGGCAATGAGCAGTTCTTC. Protein: CASSPAGAWGNEQFF. The V and J genes are TRBV18 and TRBJ2-1, with 7 bases identical to TRBD2. The CDR3 covers 15 residues. With 2 bases clipped from V and 6 bases from J, the junction kept 7 bases outside the gene matches. Germline-derived CDR1 and CDR2 are KGHSH and LQKENI.

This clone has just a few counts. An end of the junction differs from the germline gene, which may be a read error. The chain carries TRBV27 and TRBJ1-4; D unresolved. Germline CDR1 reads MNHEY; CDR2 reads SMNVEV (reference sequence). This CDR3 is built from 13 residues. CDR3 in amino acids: CASRGGGGEKLLF. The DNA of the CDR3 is TGTGCCAGCAGGGGCGGAGGTGGCGAAAAACTGCTTTTT.

Here the CDR3 reads CASSFGGSGYTF. In DNA form, the CDR3 reads TGTGCCAGCAGTTTCGGGGGATCGGGCTACACCTTC. This sequence joins TRBV12-3 or TRBV12-4 and TRBJ1-2; perhaps TRBD1 as D (5 bases). V was cut by 3 bases and J by 8 bases, with 10 bases left in between. The length of the CDR3 is 12 residues.

In DNA form, the CDR3 reads TGCGCCAGCAGTGAGCTGACAGGGGTTAGGGAGCAGTTCTTC. Encoded protein: CASSELTGVREQFF. The J gene is TRBJ2-1, the V gene TRBV10-1; 8 positions match TRBD1. Germline CDR1 is WNHNN and CDR2 is SYGVQD (reference sequence). The CDR3 consists of 14 residues. Losses at the gene ends were 2 bases for V and 10 bases for J; bases not matched to a gene: 7.

CDR3 sequence reads: CASGIAGGPWETQYF. The CDR3 DNA is TGTGCCAGCGGTATAGCGGGGGGGCCTTGGGAGACCCAGTACTTC. The V gene is TRBV3-1 (or the pseudogene TRBV3-2), the J gene TRBJ2-5, with TRBD2 identical over 11 bases. V dropped 8 bases and J dropped 5; count of bases not matched to a gene: 10. From germline, CDR1 is LGHDT and CDR2 YNNKEL (reference sequence). The CDR3 is 15 residues long.

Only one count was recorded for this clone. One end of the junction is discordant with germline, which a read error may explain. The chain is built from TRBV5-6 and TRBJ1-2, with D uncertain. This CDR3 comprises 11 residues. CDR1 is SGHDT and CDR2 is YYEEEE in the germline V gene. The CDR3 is CASSRVSFRSF. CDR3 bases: TGTGCCAGCAGCCGAGTTTCGTTTCGGAGTTTC.

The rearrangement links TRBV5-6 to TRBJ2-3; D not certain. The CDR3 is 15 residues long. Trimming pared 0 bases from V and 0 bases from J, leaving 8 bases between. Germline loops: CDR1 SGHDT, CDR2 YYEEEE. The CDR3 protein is CASSLAPPSTDTQYF. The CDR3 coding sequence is TGTGCCAGCAGCTTGGCTCCTCCTAGCACAGATACGCAGTATTTT.

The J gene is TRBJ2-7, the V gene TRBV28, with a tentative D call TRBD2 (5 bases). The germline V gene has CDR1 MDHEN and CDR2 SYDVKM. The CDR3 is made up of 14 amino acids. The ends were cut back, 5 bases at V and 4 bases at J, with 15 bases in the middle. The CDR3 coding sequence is TGTGCCAGCAGTCCCCCCGGGAACTCTTACGAGCAGTACTTC. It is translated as CASSPPGNSYEQYF.

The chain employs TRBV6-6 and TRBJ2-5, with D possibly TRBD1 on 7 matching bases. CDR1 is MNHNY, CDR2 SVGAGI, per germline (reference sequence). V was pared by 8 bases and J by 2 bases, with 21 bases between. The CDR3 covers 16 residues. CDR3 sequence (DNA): TGTGCCAGCCGCGGGGATTGGGGACAGACTCAAGAGACCCAGTACTTC. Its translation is CASRGDWGQTQETQYF.

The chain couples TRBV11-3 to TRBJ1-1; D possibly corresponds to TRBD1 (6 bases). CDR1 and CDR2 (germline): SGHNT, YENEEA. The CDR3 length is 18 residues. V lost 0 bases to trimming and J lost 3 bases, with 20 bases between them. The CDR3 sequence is CASSLEEQGPRWDTEAFF. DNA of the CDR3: TGTGCCAGCAGCTTAGAAGAACAGGGTCCCCGCTGGGACACTGAAGCTTTCTTT. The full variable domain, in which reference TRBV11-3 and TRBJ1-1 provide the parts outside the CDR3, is EAGVVQSPRYKIIEKKQPVAFWCNPISGHNTLYWYLQNLGQGPELLIRYENEEAVDDSQLPKDRFSAERLKGVDSTLKIQPAELGDSAVYLCASSLEEQGPRWDTEAFFGQGTRLTVV.

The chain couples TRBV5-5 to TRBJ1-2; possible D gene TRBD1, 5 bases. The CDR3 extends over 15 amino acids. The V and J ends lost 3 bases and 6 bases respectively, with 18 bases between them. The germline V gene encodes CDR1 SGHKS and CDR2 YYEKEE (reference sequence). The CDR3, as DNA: TGTGCCAGCAGCTCCCGCCTCGGGGGAGTTAATGGCTACACCTTC. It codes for CASSSRLGGVNGYTF. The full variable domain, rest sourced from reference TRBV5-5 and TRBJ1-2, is DAGVTQSPTHLIKTRGQQVTLRCSPISGHKSVSWYQQVLGQGPQFIFQYYEKEERGRGNFPDRFSARQFPNYSSELNVNALLLGDSALYLCASSSRLGGVNGYTFGSGTRLTVV.

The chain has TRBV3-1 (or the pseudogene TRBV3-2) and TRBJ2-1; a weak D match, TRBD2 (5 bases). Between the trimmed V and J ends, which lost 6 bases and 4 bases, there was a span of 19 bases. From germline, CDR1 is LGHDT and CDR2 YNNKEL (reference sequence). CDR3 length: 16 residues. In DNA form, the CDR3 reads TGTGCCAGCAGTCCTACGGGCGCCCGCGGGTACAATGAGCAGTTCTTC. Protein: CASSPTGARGYNEQFF.

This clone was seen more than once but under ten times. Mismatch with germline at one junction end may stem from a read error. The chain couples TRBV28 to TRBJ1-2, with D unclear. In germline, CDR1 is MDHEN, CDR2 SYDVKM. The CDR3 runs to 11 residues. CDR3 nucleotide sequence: TGTGCCAGCAGTTCAAGGTGGACGGGAGAGTTC. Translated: CASSSRWTGEF.

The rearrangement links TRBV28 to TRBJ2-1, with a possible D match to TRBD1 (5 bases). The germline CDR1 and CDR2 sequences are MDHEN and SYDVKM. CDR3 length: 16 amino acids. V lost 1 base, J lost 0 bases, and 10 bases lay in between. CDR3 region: CASSLLGLFSYNEQFF. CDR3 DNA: TGTGCCAGCAGTTTATTGGGGCTGTTCTCCTACAATGAGCAGTTCTTC.

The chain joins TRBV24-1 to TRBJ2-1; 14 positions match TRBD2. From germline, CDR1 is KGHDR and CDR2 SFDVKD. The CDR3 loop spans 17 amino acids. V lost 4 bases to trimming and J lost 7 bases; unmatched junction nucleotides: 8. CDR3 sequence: CATSDRGTSGSLNEQFF. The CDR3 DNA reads TGTGCCACCAGTGACCGAGGGACTAGCGGGAGTCTGAATGAGCAGTTCTTC.

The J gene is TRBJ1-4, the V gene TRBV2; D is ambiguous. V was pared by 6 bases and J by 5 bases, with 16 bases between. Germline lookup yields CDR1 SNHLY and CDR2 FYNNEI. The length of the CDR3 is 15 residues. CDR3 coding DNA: TGTGCCAGCAGCCCGAGGGTTCTACGGAATGAAAAACTGTTTTTT. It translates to CASSPRVLRNEKLFF.

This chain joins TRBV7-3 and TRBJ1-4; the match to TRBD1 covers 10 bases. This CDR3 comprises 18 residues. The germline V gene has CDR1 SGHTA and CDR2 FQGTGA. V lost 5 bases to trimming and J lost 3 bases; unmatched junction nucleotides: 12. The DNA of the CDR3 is TGTGCCAGCAGCCAGGGGACAGGGGATGAAGGAGCTAATGAAAAACTGTTTTTT. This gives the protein CASSQGTGDEGANEKLFF.

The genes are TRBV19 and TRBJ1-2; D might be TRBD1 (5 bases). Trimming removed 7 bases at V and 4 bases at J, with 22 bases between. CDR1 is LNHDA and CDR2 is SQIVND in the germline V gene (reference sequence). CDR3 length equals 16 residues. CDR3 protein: CASKDPGHKSSYGYTF. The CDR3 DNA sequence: TGTGCCAGTAAGGACCCCGGACATAAGTCTTCCTATGGCTACACCTTC.

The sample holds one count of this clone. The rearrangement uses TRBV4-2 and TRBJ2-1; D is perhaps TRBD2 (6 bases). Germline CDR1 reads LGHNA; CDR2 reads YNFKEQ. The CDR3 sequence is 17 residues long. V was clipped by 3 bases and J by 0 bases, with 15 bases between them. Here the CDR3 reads CASSQGLHDISYNEQFF. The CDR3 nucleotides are TGTGCCAGCAGCCAGGGACTGCACGATATCTCCTACAATGAGCAGTTCTTC.